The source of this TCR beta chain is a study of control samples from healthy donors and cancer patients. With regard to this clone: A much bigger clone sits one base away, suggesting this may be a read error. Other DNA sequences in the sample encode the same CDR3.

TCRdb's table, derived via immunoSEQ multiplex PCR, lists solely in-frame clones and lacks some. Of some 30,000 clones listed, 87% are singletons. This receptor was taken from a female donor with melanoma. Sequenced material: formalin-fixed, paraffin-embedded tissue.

The CDR3 protein is CASSYSGQWAYEQYF. As DNA, the CDR3 is TGTGCCAGTAGCTACTCGGGACAGTGGGCCTACGAGCAGTACTTC. The chain uses TRBV21-1 and TRBJ2-7; the table's D call TRBD1 went unverified against the DNA. TRBV21-1 is annotated as a pseudogene. The CDR3 contains 15 residues.